This TCR beta chain appears in the sequencing data of a study of somatic mutations in cytotoxic T cells in rheumatoid arthritis. Data came from immunoSEQ multiplex PCR; TCRdb stores just in-frame clones and leaves some out. The table includes 20,000 or so clones, over 75% detected once. V lost 5 bases to trimming and J lost 0 bases, with 16 bases between them. Germline V lookup: CDR1 SGHVS, CDR2 FNYEAQ. This CDR3 has 16 residues. Sequenced input: CD8+ T cells sorted from blood. J is TRBJ1-1 and V is TRBV7-6; D is ambiguous. The TCR sequence derives from an adult with rheumatoid arthritis. The CDR3 region has the DNA TGTGCCAGCAGCCCCGAGGGAGGTGCAATGAACACTGAAGCTTTCTTT. This codes for CASSPEGGAMNTEAFF.